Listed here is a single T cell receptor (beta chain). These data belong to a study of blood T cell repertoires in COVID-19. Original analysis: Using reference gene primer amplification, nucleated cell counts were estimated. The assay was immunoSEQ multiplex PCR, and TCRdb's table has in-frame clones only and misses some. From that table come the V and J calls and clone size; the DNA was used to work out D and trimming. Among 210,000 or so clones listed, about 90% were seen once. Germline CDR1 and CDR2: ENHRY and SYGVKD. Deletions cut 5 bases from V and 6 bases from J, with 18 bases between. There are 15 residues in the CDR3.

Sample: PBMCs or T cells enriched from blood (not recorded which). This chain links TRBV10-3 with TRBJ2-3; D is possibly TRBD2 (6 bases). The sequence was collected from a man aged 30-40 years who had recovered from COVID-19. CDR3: CAISSVPHSGDTQYF. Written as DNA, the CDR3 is TGTGCCATCAGTAGTGTGCCCCACAGCGGGGATACGCAGTATTTT.